The 32 T cell receptor beta chains below all came from one sample that was sequenced in a study of molecular identifiers for immune sequencing clone quantification (dated by TCRdb to 2016 to 2018). Library construction relied on PCR. The sequencer listed for this sample is Illumina HiSeq 4000. TCRdb's own reprocessing of the public reads used fastp at Q25 and MiXCR and kept productive beta chains. When rows share a CDR3 protein, they turn into one entry using the most common DNA and genes. The sample records about 640,000 distinct CDR3 sequences, 15% to 20% of which are singletons. Roughly 0.85% of the sample is taken by the ten largest. Sequenced: naive CD8+ T cells from blood, with Jurkat cell RNA spiked in. The cell subset or site label, as the study defines it: FACS-sorted CD8+CD4-CCR7+CD45RA+ naive T cells. All receptors come from a human donor in good health. Some libraries in this study had Jurkat cell RNA spiked in.

This clonotype has at least ten counts. The chain has TRBV20-1 and TRBJ2-3; 13 bases line up with TRBD2. Trimming took 5 bases from V and 2 from J; bases not matched to a gene: 7. Germline V gives CDR1 DFQATT, CDR2 SNEGSKA (reference sequence). This CDR3 spans 16 amino acids. The CDR3 reads CSAGRLAGGYTDTQYF. CDR3 in DNA: TGCAGTGCTGGTCGACTAGCGGGGGGCTACACAGATACGCAGTATTTT.

V is TRBV5-1 and J is TRBJ2-5; the D is unclear. V gave up 2 bases and J gave up 0 bases, with 20 bases separating them. Germline V CDR1 and CDR2: SGHRS, YFSETQ. The length of the CDR3 is 18 residues. Here the CDR3 DNA reads TGCGCCAGCAGCTTAGACCCTCCAACGGAACAGTACCAAGAGACCCAGTACTTC. This sequence encodes CASSLDPPTEQYQETQYF.

This clonotype was picked up many times. The CDR3 loop reads CATSVGGAGDTGELFF. Written as DNA, the CDR3 is TGTGCCACCAGTGTGGGGGGCGCCGGGGACACCGGGGAGCTGTTTTTT. The V call is TRBV24-1, the J call TRBJ2-2; D is possibly TRBD1 or TRBD2 (6 bases each). Germline V gives CDR1 KGHDR, CDR2 SFDVKD. V lost 5 bases and J 3 bases, leaving 15 bases between the germline ends. There are 16 residues in the CDR3.

This clonotype was detected many times. This rearrangement joins TRBV6-5 to TRBJ2-3; 7 positions agree with TRBD1. The germline CDR1 and CDR2 sequences are MNHEY and SVGAGI. The V gene end was trimmed by 4 bases and the J gene end by 3 bases; junction bases not matched to a gene: 13. CDR3 size: 17 residues. CDR3 nucleotide sequence: TGTGCCAGCAGTTCTCCCAACAGGGGTCTGGCAACAGATACGCAGTATTTT. Encoded protein: CASSSPNRGLATDTQYF.

For this clonotype: One end of the junction is discordant with germline, which a read error may explain. This chain joins TRBV6-5 and TRBJ1-2, with unresolved D. Germline V CDR1 and CDR2: MNHEY, SVGAGI. This CDR3 region has 15 residues. In DNA, the CDR3 is TGTGCCAGCAGTTACGCCAGCTTCGATAACTATGGCTACGCCTTC. This codes for CASSYASFDNYGYAF.

At least ten counts were recorded for this clonotype. V usage is TRBV4-3 and J usage is TRBJ2-2; the D gene is possibly TRBD1 (6 bases). The CDR3 is 16 amino acids. Looked up from germline, CDR1 is LGHNA and CDR2 is YSLEER. Trimming removed 1 base from V and 4 bases from J, with 13 bases in between. For the CDR3, the DNA is TGCGCCAGCAGCCAAGGGACAGACAGTATCACCGGGGAGCTGTTTTTT. Translated, it gives CASSQGTDSITGELFF.

A few counts support this clonotype. The CDR3 DNA reads as TGTGCCAGCAGCCCCGGGATCGGCCAGGGGCGAGAGACCCAGTACTTC. Translation gives CASSPGIGQGRETQYF. The chain carries TRBV2 and TRBJ2-5, with D possibly matching TRBD1 (6 bases). Trimming took off 6 bases at V and 4 bases at J, with 21 bases between the two ends. CDR1 and CDR2 from the germline V gene are SNHLY and FYNNEI. CDR3 length: 16 residues.

Of note for this clonotype: Because it lacks the conserved phenylalanine or tryptophan at the end, this CDR3 is likely a read error. The chain carries TRBV6-1 and TRBJ2-7; D is unresolved. The CDR3 covers 13 residues. Trimming pared 8 bases from V and 1 base from J, leaving 12 bases between. From germline, CDR1 is MNHNS and CDR2 SASEGT. The CDR3: CASFGQFSYEQYL. The DNA for the CDR3 is TGTGCCAGCTTCGGGCAGTTTTCCTACGAGCAGTACCTC.

This clonotype was observed many times. The chain employs TRBV2 and TRBJ2-2; D gene ambiguous. V gave up 1 base and J gave up 0 bases, with 12 bases separating them. CDR3 length: 17 residues. CDR1 is SNHLY and CDR2 is FYNNEI in the germline V gene. The DNA of the CDR3 is TGTGCCAGCAGTGAAGGAGTGCTGCCCACGAACACCGGGGAGCTGTTTTTT. Translated: CASSEGVLPTNTGELFF.

This clonotype came up many times. This chain connects TRBV27 to TRBJ1-1; D uncertain. The V and J ends lost 5 bases and 10 bases respectively, with 20 bases between them. CDR3 size: 14 residues. The V gene's germline CDR1 is MNHEY and CDR2 SMNVEV (reference sequence). The CDR3 DNA sequence: TGTGCCAGCAGTCCAAACGGACGGGCCCGTCGAGCTTTCTTT. This gives the protein CASSPNGRARRAFF.

Many counts were recorded for this clonotype. The chain recombines TRBV7-2 with TRBJ2-1; 7 bases map to TRBD2. V was clipped by 1 base and J by 0 bases; unmatched bases: 6. The CDR3 is 17 amino acids. Germline-derived CDR1 and CDR2 are SGHTA and FQGNSA. The CDR3 region is CASSLEGLFGSYNEQFF. The CDR3 DNA is TGTGCCAGCAGCTTAGAGGGACTATTTGGCTCCTACAATGAGCAGTTCTTC.

The sample holds many counts of this clonotype. The chain employs TRBV18 and TRBJ2-7; D tentatively fits TRBD1 or TRBD2 (5 bases each). The CDR3 runs 16 residues. Germline V gives CDR1 KGHSH, CDR2 LQKENI. Trimming cost V 3 bases and J 2 bases, with 17 bases left between them. CDR3 sequence reads: CASSPGLGTETYEQYF. The CDR3 DNA sequence: TGTGCCAGCTCACCTGGGCTCGGGACCGAAACCTACGAGCAGTACTTC.

In this sample, this clonotype turned up many times. This sequence joins TRBV7-8 and TRBJ1-1; tentatively, D is TRBD1 (6 bases). V lost 3 bases and J lost 4, with 9 bases in between. Germline assignment: CDR1 SGHVS and CDR2 FQNEAQ. This CDR3 is 13 amino acids long. In nucleotides, the CDR3 is TGTGCCAGCAGCTTGACAGGTTCCACTGAAGCTTTCTTT. Translating gives CASSLTGSTEAFF.

Of note for this clonotype: A much larger clone sits a single nucleotide away, making a read error possible. This sequence joins TRBV5-3 and TRBJ1-2, with unresolved D. TRBV5-3 is known as an ORF, though its function is uncertain. The CDR3 extends over 15 amino acids. The CDR3 is CASSDGSGGNCGYTF. CDR3 DNA sequence: TGTGCCAGCAGCGATGGATCCGGAGGTAACTGTGGCTACACCTTC.

V usage is TRBV29-1 and J usage is TRBJ2-5; the match to TRBD1 covers 7 bases. Trimming at V came to 4 bases and at J to 9 bases, leaving 14 bases not matched to a gene. The germline V gene has CDR1 SQVTM and CDR2 ANQGSEA. The CDR3 is made up of 14 amino acids. The CDR3 DNA reads as TGCAGCGTTGCCACACAGGGGCCCGCGTCGGCCCAGTACTTC. Encoded protein: CSVATQGPASAQYF.

This sequence joins TRBV9 and TRBJ1-1; the D is unclear. This CDR3 comprises 16 residues. V gave up 4 bases and J gave up 4 bases, with 20 bases separating them. Germline assignment: CDR1 SGDLS and CDR2 YYNGEE. CDR3 in amino acids: CASSYHGREGGTEAFF. In DNA, the CDR3 is TGTGCCAGCAGCTACCACGGACGGGAGGGTGGCACTGAAGCTTTCTTT.

The table lists this clonotype with many counts. CDR3 sequence reads: CASSFARGLNTEAFF. The CDR3 nucleotides read TGTGCCAGCAGTTTCGCTCGGGGGTTGAACACTGAAGCTTTCTTT. This chain uses TRBV12-3 or TRBV12-4 with TRBJ1-1; TRBD1 might be the D (5 bases). This CDR3 has 15 amino acids. The V gene lost 3 bases and the J gene lost 0 bases, with 11 bases spanning the gap.

The sample holds one count of this clonotype. The chain employs TRBV7-9 and TRBJ2-3, with D possibly matching TRBD1 (7 bases). The CDR3 extends over 18 amino acids. V lost 3 bases and J 5 bases, leaving 24 bases between the germline ends. Germline lookup yields CDR1 SEHNR and CDR2 FQNEAQ (reference sequence). The DNA for the CDR3 is TGTGCCAGCAGCTTCCCGGGGGCTAGCAGGGGGGCTGGAGATACGCAGTATTTT. Translation: CASSFPGASRGAGDTQYF.

This clonotype showed up many times. The chain is built from TRBV7-8 and TRBJ2-7; D perhaps matches TRBD1 (6 bases). V shed 3 bases and J shed 7 bases, with 19 bases lying between them. Germline CDR1 is SGHVS and CDR2 is FQNEAQ. The CDR3 is made up of 15 amino acids. CDR3 protein: CASSFNPATGEEQYF. For the CDR3, the DNA is TGTGCCAGCAGCTTTAACCCTGCGACAGGTGAAGAGCAGTACTTC.

This clonotype was detected many times. The chain is built from TRBV6-5 and TRBJ2-5, with 7 nucleotides matching TRBD1. The germline gives CDR1 MNHEY, CDR2 SVGAGI. The CDR3 contains 15 residues. V dropped 6 bases and J dropped 2; count of bases not matched to a gene: 9. The CDR3 sequence: CASSNLRDRQETQYF. The CDR3, as DNA: TGTGCCAGCAGCAACCTCCGGGACAGACAAGAGACCCAGTACTTC.

The chain combines TRBV7-9 with TRBJ2-1; the D gene could be TRBD1 or TRBD2 (5 bases each). The germline V gene has CDR1 SEHNR and CDR2 FQNEAQ (reference sequence). V was shortened by 5 bases and J by 8 bases, with 10 bases between the two germline ends. CDR3 size: 12 residues. CDR3 nucleotides: TGTGCCAGCAGCCCGAGGGGTCATGAGCAGTTCTTC. This sequence encodes CASSPRGHEQFF.

This clonotype came up a few times. This may be a read error: a much more frequent sequence differs by one nucleotide. This chain connects TRBV28 to TRBJ2-7, with a weak D call TRBD2 (5 bases). Per germline, CDR1 MDHEN and CDR2 SYDVKM. The CDR3 length is 13 residues. Trimming stripped 8 bases from V and 4 bases from J, with 15 bases between. CDR3 coding DNA: TGTGCCAGCGGTCCCCCCGGGGAGTACGAGCAGTACTTC. Its translation is CASGPPGEYEQYF. The full variable domain, completed using reference TRBV28 and TRBJ2-7, is DVKVTQSSRYLVKRTGEKVFLECVQDMDHENMFWYRQDPGLGLRLIYFSYDVKMKEKGDIPEGYSVSREKKERFSLILESASTNQTSMYLCASGPPGEYEQYFGPGTRLTVT.

In its sample, this clonotype was seen many times. The J gene is TRBJ2-7, the V gene TRBV20-1; 8 bases map to TRBD1. J lost 0 bases, V lost 7 bases, and 11 bases had no gene match. The CDR3 extends over 15 amino acids. Germline CDR1 DFQATT, CDR2 SNEGSKA (reference sequence). The CDR3 is CSVILDRGHSYEQYF. The CDR3 region has the DNA TGCAGTGTTATATTAGACAGGGGTCACTCCTACGAGCAGTACTTC.

This clonotype was observed a few times. This chain links TRBV5-1 with TRBJ2-1, with D maybe TRBD2 (5 bases). CDR3 size: 12 residues. Per the germline V gene, CDR1 is SGHRS and CDR2 is YFSETQ. V lost 6 bases and J 9 bases, leaving 13 bases between the germline ends. This CDR3 reads CASTLEAGEQFF. In nucleotides, the CDR3 is TGCGCCAGCACCCTGGAGGCCGGTGAGCAGTTCTTC.

There are a few counts of this clonotype. CDR3 loop: CASSIASGVLMNTEAFF. For the CDR3, the DNA is TGTGCCAGTAGTATAGCGTCAGGGGTACTGATGAACACTGAAGCTTTCTTT. The chain carries TRBV19 and TRBJ1-1; possibly TRBD1 for D (6 bases). Germline CDR1 LNHDA, CDR2 SQIVND (reference sequence). V was pared by 1 base and J by 0 bases, with 15 bases between. This CDR3 contains 17 residues.

This clonotype was detected only once. This may be a read error: a much more frequent sequence differs by one nucleotide. V gene TRBV28 combines with J gene TRBJ1-4; D unresolved. The V gene's germline CDR1 is MDHEN and CDR2 SYDVKM. The CDR3 is 15 amino acids. Here the CDR3 reads CASSLYIQANEKPFF. CDR3 coding DNA: TGTGCCAGCAGTTTATACATCCAGGCTAATGAAAAACCGTTTTTT. The full variable domain, its missing parts supplied by reference TRBV28 and TRBJ1-4, is DVKVTQSSRYLVKRTGEKVFLECVQDMDHENMFWYRQDPGLGLRLIYFSYDVKMKEKGDIPEGYSVSREKKERFSLILESASTNQTSMYLCASSLYIQANEKPFFGSGTQLSVL.

The table lists this clonotype with many counts. The CDR3 loop reads CASSLPRGEQFF. The CDR3 nucleotides are TGTGCCAGCAGTCTCCCACGAGGTGAGCAGTTCTTC. This chain joins TRBV12-3 or TRBV12-4 and TRBJ2-1; D unresolved. This CDR3 has 12 residues. The V end was cut by 5 bases, the J end by 9 bases, with 11 bases between.

This clonotype was counted between two and nine times. The chain employs TRBV19 and TRBJ1-1, with a tentative D call TRBD1 (6 bases). Germline CDR1 LNHDA, CDR2 SQIVND (reference sequence). The CDR3 extends over 15 amino acids. V gave up 7 bases and J gave up 1 base, with 16 bases separating them. Written as DNA, the CDR3 is TGTGCCAGTATTCAAGGGACACGGGCGAACACTGAAGCTTTCTTT. Translated: CASIQGTRANTEAFF.

Of note for this clonotype: This may arise from a read error, as a much more abundant clone is one base away. The chain is built from TRBV20-1 and TRBJ2-1; TRBD2 matches at 13 bases. Trimming cost V 6 bases and J 9 bases; bases outside gene matches: 5. The CDR3 length is 13 residues. CDR1 is DFQATT, CDR2 SNEGSKA, per germline (reference sequence). DNA for the CDR3: TGCAGTGCAAGGACTAGCGGGAGTAGTGAGCAGTTCTTC. Its protein is CSARTSGSSEQFF.

This clonotype was observed many times. J is TRBJ1-1 and V is TRBV7-9; D gene unclear. The CDR3 is 13 residues long. Germline CDR1 and CDR2: SEHNR and FQNEAQ (reference sequence). The V end lost 0 bases, the J end lost 7 bases, and 9 bases lay between the germline ends. The CDR3 nucleotides are TGTGCCAGCAGCTTAGCAGGGTACGATGAAGCTTTCTTT. Its protein is CASSLAGYDEAFF.

This clonotype has only a few counts. The chain is built from TRBV10-3 and TRBJ1-1; D perhaps matches TRBD1 (5 bases). CDR3 size: 13 residues. Trimming removed 3 bases at V and 10 bases at J, with 15 bases between. Germline-derived CDR1 and CDR2 are ENHRY and SYGVKD. The CDR3 spells CAISDSNSGIAFF. The CDR3 DNA reads TGTGCCATCAGTGACTCGAACTCAGGGATAGCTTTCTTT.

This clonotype was seen repeatedly, ten times or more. V usage is TRBV29-1 and J usage is TRBJ2-5; 8 nucleotides line up with TRBD1. The CDR3 has 18 amino acids. In germline, CDR1 is SQVTM, CDR2 ANQGSEA. The J segment lost 2 bases and the V segment lost 3 bases, leaving 17 bases of the junction unmatched. This CDR3 is CSVDGGTGAFSDQETQYF. The CDR3 DNA reads TGCAGCGTTGATGGTGGGACAGGAGCCTTTAGTGATCAAGAGACCCAGTACTTC.